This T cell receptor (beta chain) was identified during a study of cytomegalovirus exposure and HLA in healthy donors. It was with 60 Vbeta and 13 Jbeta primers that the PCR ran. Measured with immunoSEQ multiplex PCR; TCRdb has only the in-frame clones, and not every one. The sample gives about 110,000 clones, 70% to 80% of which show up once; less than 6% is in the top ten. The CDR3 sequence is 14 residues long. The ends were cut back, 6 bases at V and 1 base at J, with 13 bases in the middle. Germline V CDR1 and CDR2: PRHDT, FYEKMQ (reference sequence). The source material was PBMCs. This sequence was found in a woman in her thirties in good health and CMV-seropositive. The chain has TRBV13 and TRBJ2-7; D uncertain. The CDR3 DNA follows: TGTGCCAGCAGAGTGACGGGTGGATCCTACGAGCAGTACTTC. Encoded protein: CASRVTGGSYEQYF.